This TCR beta chain was sequenced during a study of blood T cells in healthy people across ages (dated by TCRdb to 2015 to 2017). Broadly, across the study: In model experiments, template switching captured about one uniquely barcoded TCR beta cDNA molecule for every two T cells. The study analyzed two additional independent replicas of 1 million unique cDNA reads from the same blood draw for two donors, one aged 18 to 29 and one aged 80 or older. The study measured age-related changes in TCR beta repertoire diversity using deep sequencing normalized with unique cDNA molecular identifiers. Donors were grouped into four age groups: young (average about 15 years), middle-aged (about 40), aged (roughly 62) and long-lived (roughly 80). To avoid experimental bias, donors of different ages were randomly spread across the sequencing lanes.

This clonotype was counted between two and nine times. This clone's antigen is unknown. Per-base quality was not reported, and no clone a single base away is much larger than it. The donors were about 40 Caucasian individuals from Russia, aged roughly 6 to 90 years, who were systemically healthy. Approximately 9 milliliters of peripheral blood were collected from each donor into EDTA-treated Vacutainer tubes. Ficoll-Paque density-gradient centrifugation was used to isolate PBMCs, with at least 6.5 million per sample. Trizol reagent was used to extract total RNA from PBMCs, with at least 6 micrograms per sample. For every donor, flow cytometry on a PBMC aliquot measured the percentage of naive CD45RAhigh/CD27high T cells. The library was generated by 5' RACE. Sequenced on an Illumina HiSeq 2500. The second PCR ran for about 6 to 11 cycles and used a J-beta primer mix along with a sample-barcoded 5' primer. A template-switch 5' adaptor carrying 12 random nucleotides introduced a unique molecular identifier onto each TCR beta cDNA molecule. Each sample yielded at least 3 million CDR3-containing paired-end reads. All of the RNA was converted into first-strand cDNA using the Mint cDNA synthesis kit, with a TRBC-specific oligonucleotide serving as the primer. Following uracil-DNA glycosylase treatment, all cDNA underwent a first 18-cycle PCR with the universal primers M1SS and BC2_uni_R. As for how the authors treated the data: For normalization, 1 million high-quality reads were randomly selected from each sample, with every read carrying a distinct molecular identifier. Instead of being binned into consensus sequences, reads that shared molecular identifiers were thrown out. CDR3 identification, clonotype clustering and error correction used MiTCR with a Q25 quality threshold and the strictest error-elimination algorithm. Lower-bound total TCR beta diversity was estimated with a nonparametric unseen species model using Euler transformation. TCRdb cleaned the public reads at Q25 with fastp, built clones with MiXCR and kept in-frame beta chains. Rows are combined by CDR3 protein, so each entry shows the most common genes and DNA. Here the V and J calls rest on TCRdb's processing, not on the authors' analysis. The sample table shows some 1.5 million distinct CDR3 sequences, and about 42% are seen once. The ten biggest clones cover approximately 4.1% of the sample.

General study outcomes and caveats: The percentage of naive T cells measured by flow cytometry correlated strongly with observed TCR beta diversity. Compared with the aged group, the long-lived group had more naive CD4+ T cells, fewer expanded clones and increased TCR diversity, a pattern suggesting age selection. As age increased, observed TCR beta diversity per million T cells dropped in a roughly linear way, and a significant reduction was already evident by age 40. Estimates of total diversity from one million sequenced T cells were regarded as lower bounds and underestimates. Conclusive comparison of naive and antigen-experienced compartments was prevented by the profiling of bulk unsorted PBMCs. Donor CMV infection status was unknown, potentially confounding age-related changes in expanded clonotypes.

The CDR3 runs 13 amino acids, cysteine and phenylalanine included. Left in the record is the CDR3 DNA by itself, 39 bases read in frame from the first base. Looking up the germline V gene (reference sequence) yields CDR1 SEHNR and CDR2 FQNEAQ. The junction shows trimming of 2 bases on V and 3 bases on J, plus 8 bases between the germline ends. Sequencing was performed on blood. The rearrangement combines TRBV7-9 with TRBJ2-7; too little of a D gene remains to name it. This TCR was sampled from a woman aged 18-30 years in good health. The CDR3 region reads CASSLYEDYEQYF. The nucleotide sequence is given as TGTGCCAGCAGCTTATACGAGGACTACGAGCAGTACTTC.